The 29 T cell receptor beta chains listed next were all sequenced from one sample in a study of cytomegalovirus exposure and HLA in healthy donors. Researchers ran the PCR with 60 Vbeta and 13 Jbeta primers. The repertoire was sequenced with immunoSEQ multiplex PCR; TCRdb's copy has only in-frame clones and lacks some. Its listing shows about 160,000 clones. Sequencing was done on a sample of PBMCs. The receptors shown here come from a man between 25 and 39 years old in good health and CMV-seronegative.

This chain links TRBV5-6 with TRBJ1-2, with 9 bases identical to TRBD1. V shed 2 bases, J shed 8 bases, and the junction held 4 bases outside the gene matches. Germline lookup yields CDR1 SGHDT and CDR2 YYEEEE. The CDR3 is 13 amino acids. The CDR3 loop reads CASSLQGAGGYTF. The CDR3 DNA is TGTGCCAGCAGCTTACAGGGGGCTGGAGGCTACACCTTC. The full variable domain, rest sourced from reference TRBV5-6 and TRBJ1-2, is DAGVTQSPTHLIKTRGQQVTLRCSPKSGHDTVSWYQQALGQGPQFIFQYYEEEERQRGNFPDRFSGHQFPNYSSELNVNALLLGDSALYLCASSLQGAGGYTFGSGTRLTVV.

The chain couples TRBV5-8 to TRBJ2-2; TRBD2 matches at 7 bases. V lost 2 bases, J lost 6 bases, and 10 bases stayed unmatched. Per germline, CDR1 SGHTS and CDR2 YDEGEE. The length of the CDR3 is 16 residues. Written as DNA, the CDR3 is TGTGCCAGCAGCTTAACTGAGACTAGCAAGGCCGGGGAGCTGTTTTTT. Amino acids: CASSLTETSKAGELFF. The entire variable domain, with the rest obtained from reference TRBV5-8 and TRBJ2-2, is as follows: EAGVTQSPTHLIKTRGQQATLRCSPISGHTSVYWYQQALGLGLQFLLWYDEGEERNRGNFPPRFSGRQFPNYSSELNVNALELEDSALYLCASSLTETSKAGELFFGEGSRLTVL.

This chain connects TRBV28 to TRBJ2-7; D remains ambiguous. Trimming cost V 10 bases and J 0 bases, with 10 bases left between them. Germline V gene data show CDR1 as MDHEN and CDR2 as SYDVKM. CDR3 length: 12 amino acids. The DNA of the CDR3 is TGTGCCATCCAGAGGAGCTCCTACGAGCAGTACTTC. It translates to CAIQRSSYEQYF.

The rearrangement links TRBV7-9 to TRBJ1-2; 10 bases align to TRBD1. With 5 bases clipped from V and 7 bases from J, the junction kept 7 bases outside the gene matches. Germline lookup yields CDR1 SEHNR and CDR2 FQNEAQ (reference sequence). This CDR3 has 14 residues. CDR3 nucleotides: TGTGCCAGCAGCGACGACAGGGGGCAGGGTGGCTACACCTTC. Encoded protein: CASSDDRGQGGYTF. Complete variable domain (other parts from reference TRBV7-9 and TRBJ1-2): DTGVSQNPRHKITKRGQNVTFRCDPISEHNRLYWYRQTLGQGPEFLTYFQNEAQLEKSRLLSDRFSAERPKGSFSTLEIQRTEQGDSAMYLCASSDDRGQGGYTFGSGTRLTVV.

This chain connects TRBV10-2 to TRBJ2-4; 10 bases line up with TRBD2. Trimming took 5 bases from V and 6 from J; bases not matched to a gene: 10. There are 16 residues in the CDR3. Germline lookup yields CDR1 WSHSY and CDR2 SAAADI. The CDR3 DNA reads as TGCGCCAGCAGTTTCGAGGGGACTAGCGACGGAAACATTCAGTACTTC. Amino acids: CASSFEGTSDGNIQYF.

This chain joins TRBV30 and TRBJ2-1; perhaps TRBD1 as D (5 bases). The V end was cut by 0 bases, the J end by 10 bases, with 16 bases between. The germline V gene encodes CDR1 GTSNPN and CDR2 SVGIG (reference sequence). The CDR3 totals 14 residues. CDR3: CAWSVLRASEEQFF. The CDR3 DNA reads TGTGCCTGGAGTGTACTCAGGGCCTCGGAGGAGCAGTTCTTC.

This chain links TRBV5-8 with TRBJ2-7; 10 bases fit TRBD1. Per germline, CDR1 SGHTS and CDR2 YDEGEE. J was trimmed by 2 bases and V by 4 bases; bases with no gene match: 6. The CDR3 loop spans 15 amino acids. The CDR3 coding sequence is TGTGCCAGCAGCCAGGGACAGGGGTTTCCCTACGAGCAGTACTTC. It encodes CASSQGQGFPYEQYF.

The chain joins TRBV27 to TRBJ1-1; D not resolved. The germline V and J ends were trimmed by 3 bases and 1 base, with 9 bases remaining between them. The length of the CDR3 is 14 residues. The germline V gene encodes CDR1 MNHEY and CDR2 SMNVEV (reference sequence). DNA for the CDR3: TGTGCCAGCAGTTTTCTGGCAGGGAACACTGAAGCTTTCTTT. Encoded protein: CASSFLAGNTEAFF.

The rearrangement joins TRBV7-3 to TRBJ2-7; D might be TRBD1 (6 bases). This CDR3 has 14 amino acids. Germline V gene sequence: CDR1 SGHTA, CDR2 FQGTGA. Between the trimmed V and J ends, which lost 3 bases and 2 bases, there was a span of 11 bases. CDR3 amino acids: CASSFGTPPYEQYF. CDR3 coding DNA: TGTGCCAGCAGCTTTGGGACACCCCCCTACGAGCAGTACTTC.

CDR3 bases: TGTGCCAGCAGTATAGACAGGTTTTTCCTCTACGAGCAGTACTTC. Residues: CASSIDRFFLYEQYF. The chain uses TRBV6-4 and TRBJ2-7; D is perhaps TRBD1 (6 bases). This CDR3 has 15 residues. In germline, CDR1 is MRHNA, CDR2 SNTAGT. The V end was cut by 5 bases, the J end by 3 bases, with 17 bases between.

The chain is built from TRBV7-9 and TRBJ2-1; 9 positions match TRBD2. In germline, CDR1 is SEHNR, CDR2 FQNEAQ (reference sequence). The CDR3 extends over 17 amino acids. The junction had 7 bases not matched to a gene; V was cut back by 0 bases and J by 4 bases. The CDR3 loop reads CASSLALSSGDYNEQFF. In DNA form, the CDR3 reads TGTGCCAGCAGCTTAGCTCTTTCTAGCGGGGATTACAATGAGCAGTTCTTC.

The genes are TRBV28 and TRBJ2-7, with D possibly being TRBD2 (6 bases). Trimming removed 5 bases from V and 3 bases from J, with 11 bases in between. Germline loops: CDR1 MDHEN, CDR2 SYDVKM. CDR3 length equals 13 residues. CDR3 sequence reads: CASSPGDFYEQYF. Written as DNA, the CDR3 is TGTGCCAGCAGTCCCGGGGACTTCTACGAGCAGTACTTC.

The chain recombines TRBV2 with TRBJ1-2, with 9 bases that match TRBD1. Looked up from germline, CDR1 is SNHLY and CDR2 is FYNNEI. Germline trimming cut 6 bases from V and 7 bases from J; bases unmatched to any gene: 9. The CDR3 length is 14 residues. The CDR3 loop is CASRRGQGEAGYTF. The CDR3 bases are TGTGCCAGCAGGAGGGGACAGGGTGAGGCTGGCTACACCTTC.

This chain uses TRBV5-1 with TRBJ1-3; 10 positions agree with TRBD1. The CDR3 has 16 amino acids. Germline V gene lookup returns CDR1 SGHRS and CDR2 YFSETQ. Trimming took 0 bases from V and 4 from J; bases not matched to a gene: 4. CDR3 nucleotides: TGCGCCAGCAGCTTGGGGGGGACAGGGGCCGGAAACACCATATATTTT. This gives the protein CASSLGGTGAGNTIYF.

This chain connects TRBV5-1 to TRBJ2-7, with TRBD1 identical over 8 bases. The V gene's germline CDR1 is SGHRS and CDR2 YFSETQ. With V trimmed by 3 bases and J by 2 bases, 4 bases remained unmatched. The CDR3 extends over 14 amino acids. As DNA, the CDR3 is TGCGCCAGCAGCTCCTGGACAGGGACCTACGAGCAGTACTTC. As protein: CASSSWTGTYEQYF.

V and J are TRBV4-3 and TRBJ2-1; 7 bases are a match to TRBD2. In germline, CDR1 is LGHNA, CDR2 YSLEER. The CDR3 contains 17 residues. V lost 4 bases to trimming and J lost 0 bases; unmatched junction nucleotides: 9. CDR3 protein: CASSLDPERGSYNEQFF. DNA of the CDR3: TGCGCCAGCAGCCTCGATCCCGAGCGGGGCTCCTACAATGAGCAGTTCTTC.

V usage is TRBV29-1 and J usage is TRBJ1-1; 7 bases are a match to TRBD1. The CDR3 covers 13 residues. Germline CDR1 SQVTM, CDR2 ANQGSEA. The trim removed 7 bases at V and 5 bases at J, leaving 10 bases unmatched. This chain's CDR3 is CSAMAGGWTEAFF. The DNA of the CDR3 is TGCAGCGCCATGGCAGGGGGGTGGACTGAAGCTTTCTTT.

The rearrangement uses TRBV12-5 and TRBJ2-1; 10 bases align to TRBD2. The ends lost 7 bases at V and 3 bases at J; junction bases unmatched: 6. The CDR3 contains 15 residues. Germline CDR1 LGHNT, CDR2 FRNRAP. The CDR3 coding sequence is TGTGCTAGTGTCCCTAGCGGGAGTATCTACAATGAGCAGTTCTTC. Translating it yields CASVPSGSIYNEQFF.

The V gene is TRBV25-1, the J gene TRBJ2-2; 8 bases align to TRBD1. CDR1 is MGHDK and CDR2 is SYGVNS in the germline V gene. With 3 bases clipped from V and 6 bases from J, the junction kept 6 bases outside the gene matches. This CDR3 spans 15 amino acids. The CDR3 region has the DNA TGTGCCAGCAGTGATTGGACAGGGTCCGCCGGGGAGCTGTTTTTT. This translates into CASSDWTGSAGELFF.

The chain has TRBV6-5 and TRBJ1-1; possible D gene TRBD1, 5 bases. The V and J ends lost 2 bases and 10 bases respectively, with 11 bases between them. The CDR3 length is 12 residues. The germline CDR1 and CDR2 sequences are MNHEY and SVGAGI. CDR3 DNA: TGTGCCAGCAGTTACGGAGGCGGGGGAGCTTTCTTT. Protein product: CASSYGGGGAFF.

The chain employs TRBV6-1 and TRBJ2-6; D might be TRBD2 (5 bases). V was pared by 3 bases and J by 1 base, with 22 bases between. The CDR3 is 20 amino acids. Looked up from germline, CDR1 is MNHNS and CDR2 is SASEGT. In DNA form, the CDR3 reads TGTGCCAGCAGTGACAAAAGTAGGGTCGGGAAATATTCTGGGGCCAACGTCCTGACTTTC. Translation: CASSDKSRVGKYSGANVLTF.

This rearrangement joins TRBV5-1 to TRBJ2-3, with TRBD2 matching over 9 bases. Germline CDR1 is SGHRS and CDR2 is YFSETQ. V was pared by 0 bases and J by 0 bases, with 5 bases of the junction left unmatched. The CDR3 spans 17 residues. The CDR3 protein is CASSLDGGRASTDTQYF. DNA of the CDR3: TGCGCCAGCAGCTTGGACGGCGGGAGGGCCAGCACAGATACGCAGTATTTT.

This chain connects TRBV6-5 to TRBJ2-2; D call uncertain. The CDR3 is 14 amino acids. CDR1 is MNHEY, CDR2 SVGAGI, per germline. V lost 7 bases and J 0 bases, leaving 9 bases between the germline ends. The CDR3 DNA follows: TGTGCCAGCACCCTAACCGCGAACACCGGGGAGCTGTTTTTT. Residues: CASTLTANTGELFF.

V and J are TRBV19 and TRBJ2-7, with TRBD1 identical over 9 bases. Per germline, CDR1 LNHDA and CDR2 SQIVND (reference sequence). J lost 3 bases, V lost 3 bases, and 6 bases had no gene match. The CDR3 extends over 15 amino acids. CDR3 bases: TGTGCCAGTAGTATCGAGGACAGGGGTATCTACGAGCAGTACTTC. Its protein product is CASSIEDRGIYEQYF.

This chain connects TRBV28 to TRBJ1-2; D is unclear. Trimming left V 5 bases short and J 2 bases short, with 6 bases between. This CDR3 is built from 12 residues. The germline gives CDR1 MDHEN, CDR2 SYDVKM. The CDR3 sequence is CASSPLNYGYTF. Written as DNA, the CDR3 is TGTGCCAGCAGTCCACTGAACTATGGCTACACCTTC.

The rearrangement links TRBV7-8 to TRBJ1-3; 7 positions match TRBD1. In germline, CDR1 is SGHVS, CDR2 FQNEAQ. The CDR3 runs to 15 residues. Trimming cost V 5 bases and J 3 bases; bases outside gene matches: 7. The CDR3 DNA follows: TGTGCCAGCAGCCCCAACAGGGGACGTGGAAACACCATATATTTT. This encodes CASSPNRGRGNTIYF.

The gene calls are TRBV18 and TRBJ2-3; D remains unclear. The CDR3 runs to 13 residues. Per germline, CDR1 KGHSH and CDR2 LQKENI. The V end was cut by 0 bases, the J end by 6 bases, with 7 bases between. The CDR3 coding sequence is TGTGCCAGCTCACCACCAGCTACCGATACGCAGTATTTT. Translation: CASSPPATDTQYF.

The chain combines TRBV7-9 with TRBJ2-1; 11 bases are a match to TRBD2. Unmatched junction bases numbered 0, after V lost 3 bases and J lost 2 bases. Germline CDR1 is SEHNR and CDR2 is FQNEAQ (reference sequence). The CDR3 has 15 amino acids. CDR3 bases: TGTGCCAGCAGCTTGGGACTAGCGGCCTACAATGAGCAGTTCTTC. Residues: CASSLGLAAYNEQFF.

The rearrangement joins TRBV11-3 to TRBJ1-2, with TRBD1 identical over 10 bases. CDR1 and CDR2 from the germline V gene are SGHNT and YENEEA. Losses at the gene ends were 4 bases for V and 1 base for J; bases not matched to a gene: 6. This CDR3 comprises 16 residues. The CDR3 DNA sequence: TGTGCCAGCAGCTCGTCGGGGACAGGGGTTAACTATGGCTACACCTTC. Protein product: CASSSSGTGVNYGYTF.